These 26 T cell receptor beta chains share one sample of origin, sequenced in a study of blood T cell repertoires in COVID-19. Sequenced by immunoSEQ multiplex PCR; TCRdb stores in-frame clones only, minus some. The profile shows about 36,000 clones, over 80% of them singletons. Sequenced input: peripheral blood. The origin of the receptors is a human donor in a cohort sampled during active COVID-19.

The gene calls are TRBV5-5 and TRBJ2-7, with 11 bases fitting TRBD2. CDR3 length: 14 residues. The trim removed 5 bases at V and 4 bases at J, leaving 5 bases unmatched. Germline values: CDR1 SGHKS, CDR2 YYEKEE (reference sequence). In nucleotides, the CDR3 is TGTGCCAGCAGATTAGCGGGGGGGCTTTACGAGCAGTACTTC. As protein: CASRLAGGLYEQYF.

This clone was detected once. The J gene is TRBJ2-1, the V gene TRBV5-3; D unresolved. TRBV5-3 is treated as an ORF (open reading frame) with a function not yet certain. Trimming cost V 4 bases and J 2 bases, with 19 bases left between them. The CDR3 runs to 17 residues. For the CDR3, the DNA is TGTGCCAGAAGCCCGAGACTTAATCTGGGTACCTACAATGAGCAGTTCTTC. Translated: CARSPRLNLGTYNEQFF.

V is TRBV6-5 and J is TRBJ2-1, with D possibly TRBD2 on 5 matching bases. Germline V gene sequence: CDR1 MNHEY, CDR2 SVGAGI. The CDR3 runs 13 residues. Trimming shortened V by 2 bases and J by 5 bases, and 7 bases separated the two germline ends. CDR3 DNA: TGTGCCAGCAGTTACCATAGCGACAATGAGCAGTTCTTC. Its protein product is CASSYHSDNEQFF.

This clone appeared a few times. The rearrangement uses TRBV2 and TRBJ1-5, with 9 bases lining up with TRBD1. This CDR3 is built from 14 residues. V lost 5 bases, J lost 6 bases, and 5 bases stayed unmatched. Looked up from germline, CDR1 is SNHLY and CDR2 is FYNNEI. The CDR3 protein is CASSLDRGSQPQHF. The CDR3 region has the DNA TGTGCCAGCAGTCTGGACAGGGGAAGTCAGCCCCAGCATTTT. The full variable domain, rest sourced from reference TRBV2 and TRBJ1-5, is EPEVTQTPSHQVTQMGQEVILRCVPISNHLYFYWYRQILGQKVEFLVSFYNNEISEKSEIFDDQFSVERPDGSNFTLKIRSTKLEDSAMYFCASSLDRGSQPQHFGDGTRLSIL.

The chain couples TRBV18 to TRBJ1-2; 11 bases align to TRBD1. Germline lookup yields CDR1 KGHSH and CDR2 LQKENI. The V gene end was trimmed by 3 bases and the J gene end by 7 bases; junction bases not matched to a gene: 10. There are 16 residues in the CDR3. CDR3 protein: CASSPLVEGQGGGYTF. CDR3 nucleotides: TGTGCCAGCTCACCCCTCGTCGAGGGACAGGGGGGTGGCTACACCTTC.

The chain recombines TRBV6-5 with TRBJ1-1; 9 nucleotides align to TRBD1. This CDR3 has 14 residues. Unmatched junction bases numbered 4, after V lost 6 bases and J lost 2 bases. Germline CDR1 and CDR2: MNHEY and SVGAGI. In DNA form, the CDR3 reads TGTGCCAGCAGCCGACAGGGGGTAAACACTGAAGCTTTCTTT. This codes for CASSRQGVNTEAFF.

V and J are TRBV9 and TRBJ2-6; 10 bases align to TRBD1. Germline trimming cut 3 bases from V and 4 bases from J; bases unmatched to any gene: 7. Germline CDR1 is SGDLS and CDR2 is YYNGEE. The CDR3 covers 17 residues. The DNA of the CDR3 is TGTGCCAGCAGCGCCCGACAGGGGGCGGGGGGGGCCAACGTCCTGACTTTC. It yields the protein CASSARQGAGGANVLTF.

Only a few counts were recorded for this clone. This CDR3 is CASSQDWGGGSGNTIYF. The CDR3 DNA is TGTGCCAGCAGCCAAGATTGGGGCGGTGGTTCTGGAAACACCATATATTTT. This chain links TRBV3-1 (or the pseudogene TRBV3-2) with TRBJ1-3; tentative D call: TRBD1 (5 bases). V shed 0 bases and J shed 1 base, with 13 bases lying between them. This CDR3 comprises 17 residues. Germline lookup yields CDR1 LGHDT and CDR2 YNNKEL (reference sequence).

The chain recombines TRBV7-8 with TRBJ1-2, with a tentative D call TRBD1 (6 bases). Germline V gene sequence: CDR1 SGHVS, CDR2 FQNEAQ. The CDR3 contains 15 residues. The V end lost 3 bases, the J end lost 3 bases, and 14 bases lay between the germline ends. The CDR3 protein is CASSFKGGGHYGYTF. The DNA of the CDR3 is TGTGCCAGCAGCTTTAAAGGGGGGGGACACTATGGCTACACCTTC.

This chain links TRBV7-2 with TRBJ1-2; 7 bases are shared with TRBD1. Germline assignment: CDR1 SGHTA and CDR2 FQGNSA. This CDR3 spans 15 amino acids. V trimming: 5 bases; J trimming: 2 bases; junction bases outside the gene matches: 8. CDR3 in amino acids: CASSDRGGANYGYTF. The CDR3 DNA follows: TGTGCCAGCAGCGATCGAGGGGGCGCGAACTATGGCTACACCTTC.

The V gene is TRBV3-1 (or the pseudogene TRBV3-2), the J gene TRBJ1-6, with a weak D call TRBD1 (6 bases). The CDR3 is 16 residues long. Germline CDR1 and CDR2: LGHDT and YNNKEL (reference sequence). The V and J ends lost 3 bases and 6 bases respectively, with 15 bases between them. This CDR3 is CASSHGLPGANSPLHF. The CDR3 nucleotides are TGTGCCAGCAGCCACGGCCTCCCAGGGGCTAATTCACCCCTCCACTTT.

The chain links TRBV7-2 to TRBJ2-1; 14 bases align to TRBD2. The CDR3 has 15 amino acids. From germline, CDR1 is SGHTA and CDR2 FQGNSA. Trimming cost V 6 bases and J 9 bases; bases outside gene matches: 7. In DNA form, the CDR3 reads TGTGCCAGCAGGCAGCGACTAGCGGGGGGGTCTGAGCAGTTCTTC. Residues: CASRQRLAGGSEQFF. The variable domain in full, completed from reference TRBV7-2 and TRBJ2-1, reads GAGVSQSPSNKVTEKGKDVELRCDPISGHTALYWYRQSLGQGLEFLIYFQGNSAPDKSGLPSDRFSAERTGGSVSTLTIQRTQQEDSAVYLCASRQRLAGGSEQFFGPGTRLTVL.

J is TRBJ2-1 and V is TRBV10-3; a weak D match, TRBD1 (6 bases). The CDR3 is 11 residues long. Germline V gives CDR1 ENHRY, CDR2 SYGVKD. Trimming removed 9 bases at V and 10 bases at J, with 13 bases between. The CDR3 bases are TGTGCCATAGAACAGGGTGGCGAGCAGTTCTTC. This encodes CAIEQGGEQFF.

This sequence joins TRBV3-1 (or the pseudogene TRBV3-2) and TRBJ2-3; 8 bases line up with TRBD1. This CDR3 is 14 amino acids long. Germline CDR1 LGHDT, CDR2 YNNKEL (reference sequence). V shed 4 bases, J shed 9 bases, and the junction held 9 bases outside the gene matches. CDR3 sequence reads: CASSRRGPSDTQYF. Written as DNA, the CDR3 is TGTGCCAGCAGCCGCAGGGGGCCTAGTGACACGCAGTATTTT.

V and J are TRBV24-1 and TRBJ2-1; the match to TRBD2 covers 8 bases. V dropped 2 bases and J dropped 5; count of bases not matched to a gene: 10. Per the germline V gene, CDR1 is KGHDR and CDR2 is SFDVKD. This CDR3 has 17 amino acids. CDR3 sequence: CATSDSSIGTRDNEQFF. For the CDR3, the DNA is TGTGCCACCAGTGATTCATCAATCGGGACTAGGGACAATGAGCAGTTCTTC.

J is TRBJ2-3 and V is TRBV19; tentative D call: TRBD1 (6 bases). Germline-derived CDR1 and CDR2 are LNHDA and SQIVND (reference sequence). Trimming left V 9 bases short and J 6 bases short, with 19 bases between. This CDR3 contains 14 residues. CDR3 DNA sequence: TGTGCCAGCTCCCGGTTGGGGGCCGGGGATACGCAGTATTTT. Protein product: CASSRLGAGDTQYF. Using reference TRBV19 and TRBJ2-3 for the parts outside the CDR3, the full variable domain is DGGITQSPKYLFRKEGQNVTLSCEQNLNHDAMYWYRQDPGQGLRLIYYSQIVNDFQKGDIAEGYSVSREKKESFPLTVTSAQKNPTAFYLCASSRLGAGDTQYFGPGTRLTVL.

This chain links TRBV29-1 with TRBJ2-7, with 11 positions matching TRBD2. CDR3 size: 13 residues. From germline, CDR1 is SQVTM and CDR2 ANQGSEA. J lost 3 bases, V lost 7 bases, and 5 bases had no gene match. The CDR3 spells CSAVAGGVYEQYF. DNA for the CDR3: TGCAGCGCCGTAGCGGGGGGGGTCTACGAGCAGTACTTC.

The chain carries TRBV9 and TRBJ2-7, with D possibly being TRBD2 (5 bases). Trimming cost V 0 bases and J 5 bases, with 12 bases left between them. Germline lookup yields CDR1 SGDLS and CDR2 YYNGEE. The CDR3 runs to 14 residues. The CDR3 DNA sequence: TGTGCCAGCAGCGTAGGGTTAGCGTTGCACGAGCAGTACTTC. Its translation is CASSVGLALHEQYF. Based on the CDR3 plus reference TRBV9 and TRBJ2-7, the full variable domain is DSGVTQTPKHLITATGQRVTLRCSPRSGDLSVYWYQQSLDQGLQFLIQYYNGEERAKGNILERFSAQQFPDLHSELNLSSLELGDSALYFCASSVGLALHEQYFGPGTRLTVT.

Written as DNA, the CDR3 is TGTGCCAGCAGCCGACAACCAGAGGGCCGCAGCTCCTACAATGAGCAGTTCTTC. Protein sequence: CASSRQPEGRSSYNEQFF. The gene calls are TRBV4-2 and TRBJ2-1, with D possibly matching TRBD2 (5 bases). Germline assignment: CDR1 LGHNA and CDR2 YNFKEQ. V lost 4 bases to trimming and J lost 0 bases, with 19 bases between them. The CDR3 runs to 18 residues.

The rearrangement joins TRBV28 to TRBJ1-1; D may be TRBD1 (6 bases). Germline assignment: CDR1 MDHEN and CDR2 SYDVKM. The ends were cut back, 10 bases at V and 5 bases at J, with 23 bases in the middle. CDR3 size: 15 residues. CDR3 coding DNA: TGTGCCACTGCCGGCGGGGGGCGGCTAGGGACTGAAGCTTTCTTT. Amino acid sequence: CATAGGGRLGTEAFF. The full variable domain, with the rest looked up from reference TRBV28 and TRBJ1-1, is DVKVTQSSRYLVKRTGEKVFLECVQDMDHENMFWYRQDPGLGLRLIYFSYDVKMKEKGDIPEGYSVSREKKERFSLILESASTNQTSMYLCATAGGGRLGTEAFFGQGTRLTVV.

CDR3: CASSQWTNTEAFF. In nucleotides, the CDR3 is TGTGCCAGCAGCCAATGGACAAACACTGAAGCTTTCTTT. This sequence joins TRBV9 and TRBJ1-1, with D perhaps matching TRBD1 (5 bases). This CDR3 has 13 residues. Germline assignment: CDR1 SGDLS and CDR2 YYNGEE. Trimming shortened V by 4 bases and J by 2 bases, and 9 bases separated the two germline ends.

V is TRBV6-5 and J is TRBJ2-5; TRBD2 matches at 7 bases. CDR3 length equals 12 residues. The V segment lost 8 bases and the J segment 3 bases; nucleotides outside the gene matches: 3. Germline CDR1 is MNHEY and CDR2 is SVGAGI. The CDR3 protein is CASRTSEETQYF. DNA of the CDR3: TGTGCCAGCCGAACTAGCGAAGAGACCCAGTACTTC.

The rearrangement joins TRBV12-3 or TRBV12-4 to TRBJ1-6; D is unresolved. The V end lost 5 bases, the J end lost 9 bases, and 11 bases lay between the germline ends. This CDR3 is built from 13 residues. This CDR3 is CASSPSRVSPLHF. The CDR3 bases are TGTGCCAGCAGTCCCTCGAGGGTTTCACCCCTCCACTTT.

CDR3 nucleotides: TGCACCAGCAGCCAAGACTGGACTAGCGGGGGCCGCTCCTACAATGAGCAGTTCTTC. Protein: CTSSQDWTSGGRSYNEQFF. The J gene is TRBJ2-1, the V gene TRBV1; the table's D gene call, TRBD2, was not cross checked with the DNA. TRBV1 is assigned pseudogene status. The CDR3 sequence is 19 residues long.

This clone was observed a single time. V and J are TRBV9 and TRBJ2-2; weak D call: TRBD2 (8 bases). The V end was cut by 4 bases, the J end by 5 bases, with 18 bases between. This CDR3 comprises 16 residues. Germline V gene data show CDR1 as SGDLS and CDR2 as YYNGEE. CDR3 in amino acids: CASSPTGGGETGELFF. In DNA form, the CDR3 reads TGTGCCAGCAGCCCCACGGGAGGGGGCGAAACCGGGGAGCTGTTTTTT.

J is TRBJ2-1 and V is TRBV7-9, with 12 bases aligning to TRBD2. V trimming: 2 bases; J trimming: 7 bases; junction bases outside the gene matches: 3. The germline CDR1 and CDR2 sequences are SEHNR and FQNEAQ (reference sequence). The CDR3 is 15 amino acids. DNA for the CDR3: TGTGCCAGCAGCTTAAGGACTAGCGGGGTAAATGAGCAGTTCTTC. As protein: CASSLRTSGVNEQFF.